What follows are 20 T cell receptor beta chains derived from one specimen sequenced in a study of cytomegalovirus exposure and HLA in healthy donors. Primers included in the PCR were 60 Vbeta and 13 Jbeta primers. The method was immunoSEQ multiplex PCR; TCRdb's version includes in-frame clones alone and lacks a portion of them. The data show 150,000 to 250,000 clones, with 85% seen just once and around 2.3% held by the top ten. Sequenced material: PBMCs. The receptors were sampled from a woman in her forties or fifties in good health and CMV-seronegative.

The chain joins TRBV27 to TRBJ2-7, with 7 positions matching TRBD2. The ends lost 3 bases at V and 3 bases at J; junction bases unmatched: 8. Germline CDR1 and CDR2: MNHEY and SMNVEV (reference sequence). This CDR3 is 15 amino acids long. The CDR3 loop is CASSFGLGRGYEQYF. The CDR3 DNA sequence: TGTGCCAGCAGTTTCGGACTAGGACGAGGCTACGAGCAGTACTTC.

V and J are TRBV28 and TRBJ2-7, with 10 bases that match TRBD1. CDR1 and CDR2 from the germline V gene are MDHEN and SYDVKM. J lost 7 bases, V lost 5 bases, and 11 bases had no gene match. This CDR3 comprises 15 residues. This CDR3 is CASSRPGTGEREQYF. CDR3 sequence (DNA): TGTGCCAGCAGTCGTCCTGGGACAGGGGAGAGGGAGCAGTACTTC.

This chain joins TRBV11-2 and TRBJ2-3; the D is unclear. The germline CDR1 and CDR2 sequences are SGHAT and FQNNGV. V lost 5 bases and J 3 bases, leaving 12 bases between the germline ends. The CDR3 is made up of 14 amino acids. CDR3 in amino acids: CASSLDSLTDTQYF. In nucleotides, the CDR3 is TGTGCCAGCAGCCTCGACTCTCTTACAGATACGCAGTATTTT.

This clone was seen only once. The rearrangement joins TRBV29-1 to TRBJ1-2; a weak D match, TRBD1 (6 bases). Trimming left V 4 bases short and J 0 bases short, with 9 bases between. The CDR3 runs 13 residues. CDR1 and CDR2 from the germline V gene are SQVTM and ANQGSEA. The DNA for the CDR3 is TGCAGCGTTGGACAGGCGACTAACTATGGCTACACCTTC. Translated, it gives CSVGQATNYGYTF.

The V call is TRBV5-1, the J call TRBJ2-3; 14 bases fit TRBD2. V shed 4 bases, J shed 0 bases, and the junction held 7 bases outside the gene matches. There are 18 residues in the CDR3. The germline CDR1 and CDR2 sequences are SGHRS and YFSETQ. The CDR3 region has the DNA TGCGCCAGCAGCCCGGGACTAGCGGGAGATGCGAGCACAGATACGCAGTATTTT. This sequence encodes CASSPGLAGDASTDTQYF.

Remarks on this clone: The junction shows a germline mismatch at one end, possibly a read error. J is TRBJ2-7 and V is TRBV28; D gene ambiguous. The CDR3 length is 11 residues. Germline loops: CDR1 MDHEN, CDR2 SYDVKM. CDR3 DNA: TGTGCCTGCCGTGCATCTCGAGAGCGGTACTTC. Encoded protein: CACRASRERYF.

Written as DNA, the CDR3 is TGTGCCAGCAGCGTAGAAGCGGGAGGGCCGCAGGGTACGCAGTATTTT. Protein product: CASSVEAGGPQGTQYF. This chain uses TRBV9 with TRBJ2-3, with 10 positions matching TRBD2. The CDR3 covers 16 residues. Germline CDR1 and CDR2: SGDLS and YYNGEE. The ends lost 0 bases at V and 8 bases at J; junction bases unmatched: 9.

This chain connects TRBV9 to TRBJ2-2, with 11 nucleotides matching TRBD2. Trimming cost V 4 bases and J 5 bases; bases outside gene matches: 7. The CDR3 runs 16 residues. Per germline, CDR1 SGDLS and CDR2 YYNGEE. The CDR3 nucleotides are TGTGCCAGCAGCCGAACTAGCGGGAGAATTACCGGGGAGCTGTTTTTT. Translated, it gives CASSRTSGRITGELFF.

The J gene is TRBJ2-7, the V gene TRBV27; 8 bases agree with TRBD2. The J segment lost 5 bases and the V segment lost 6 bases, leaving 12 bases of the junction unmatched. CDR1 MNHEY and CDR2 SMNVEV come from the germline V gene (reference sequence). This CDR3 is built from 15 residues. The CDR3 nucleotides are TGTGCCAGCAGCGACCTCGGGAGGGCCGCTAACGAGCAGTACTTC. Translated, it gives CASSDLGRAANEQYF.

The gene calls are TRBV5-5 and TRBJ1-5; D may be TRBD1 (5 bases). Germline loops: CDR1 SGHKS, CDR2 YYEKEE (reference sequence). The CDR3 is made up of 16 amino acids. The V gene lost 0 bases and the J gene lost 1 base, with 11 bases spanning the gap. The CDR3: CASSLESGWSNQPQHF. The CDR3 nucleotides read TGTGCCAGCAGCTTGGAGTCAGGGTGGAGCAATCAGCCCCAGCATTTT.

The chain has TRBV27 and TRBJ2-7; TRBD1 matches at 9 bases. Germline loops: CDR1 MNHEY, CDR2 SMNVEV (reference sequence). V dropped 4 bases and J dropped 0; count of bases not matched to a gene: 1. The CDR3 spans 14 residues. The CDR3 loop reads CASSWTGDSYEQYF. In DNA, the CDR3 is TGTGCCAGCAGTTGGACAGGGGACTCCTACGAGCAGTACTTC.

This chain connects TRBV4-2 to TRBJ2-3, with D perhaps matching TRBD2 (6 bases). This CDR3 spans 14 amino acids. Trimming stripped 1 base from V and 2 bases from J, with 7 bases between. CDR1 and CDR2 from the germline V gene are LGHNA and YNFKEQ. Here the CDR3 DNA reads TGTGCCAGCAGCCAAGGCGGGACCACAGATACGCAGTATTTT. Amino acid sequence: CASSQGGTTDTQYF.

This clone has just a few counts. J is TRBJ2-7 and V is TRBV5-5; D not resolved. CDR1 is SGHKS, CDR2 YYEKEE, per germline (reference sequence). The CDR3 has 13 amino acids. Trimming shortened V by 6 bases and J by 0 bases, and 10 bases separated the two germline ends. CDR3 protein: CASNDINSYEQYF. The CDR3 DNA follows: TGTGCCAGCAACGACATAAACTCCTACGAGCAGTACTTC.

The chain carries TRBV28 and TRBJ1-3, with D perhaps TRBD1 (6 bases). This CDR3 region has 13 residues. Trimming took off 5 bases at V and 3 bases at J, with 8 bases between the two ends. From germline, CDR1 is MDHEN and CDR2 SYDVKM. CDR3 sequence (DNA): TGTGCCAGCAGTCGGACAGATGGAAACACCATATATTTT. Translating it yields CASSRTDGNTIYF.

CDR3 region: CASRNGQGSGNTIYF. In nucleotides, the CDR3 is TGTGCCAGCAGGAACGGACAGGGCTCTGGAAACACCATATATTTT. The chain combines TRBV5-4 with TRBJ1-3, with TRBD1 matching 8 bases. Unmatched junction bases numbered 4, after V lost 5 bases and J lost 0 bases. Germline V gives CDR1 SGHNT, CDR2 YYREEE (reference sequence). This CDR3 has 15 residues.

The V and J genes are TRBV30 and TRBJ1-3; D uncertain. Trimming removed 0 bases at V and 0 bases at J, with 9 bases between. Germline lookup yields CDR1 GTSNPN and CDR2 SVGIG (reference sequence). The CDR3 has 15 amino acids. CDR3 residues: CAWSVGSGSGNTIYF. The CDR3 bases are TGTGCCTGGAGTGTAGGCAGCGGCTCTGGAAACACCATATATTTT.

This sequence joins TRBV28 and TRBJ1-2, with D unresolved. This CDR3 comprises 15 residues. The V end was cut by 3 bases, the J end by 5 bases, with 16 bases between. Per germline, CDR1 MDHEN and CDR2 SYDVKM. The CDR3 DNA reads as TGTGCCAGCAGTTTGGGTTTGGAGAGGGCGTATGGCTACACCTTC. This codes for CASSLGLERAYGYTF.

V usage is TRBV5-1 and J usage is TRBJ2-3; D remains unclear. This CDR3 comprises 15 residues. The V and J ends lost 0 bases and 6 bases respectively, with 14 bases between them. Germline CDR1 SGHRS, CDR2 YFSETQ. The DNA for the CDR3 is TGCGCCAGCAGCTTGGGCGGTCTGCCCGCGGATACGCAGTATTTT. Protein product: CASSLGGLPADTQYF.

Written as DNA, the CDR3 is TGCGCCAGCGCCAGACAGGGATTCGGCTACGAGCAGTACTTC. Translating it yields CASARQGFGYEQYF. The rearrangement links TRBV10-2 to TRBJ2-7; TRBD1 agrees at 7 bases. Trimming cost V 8 bases and J 3 bases; bases outside gene matches: 10. From germline, CDR1 is WSHSY and CDR2 SAAADI. This CDR3 has 14 residues.

The chain is built from TRBV10-3 and TRBJ2-1, with 10 bases fitting TRBD2. From germline, CDR1 is ENHRY and CDR2 SYGVKD. The CDR3 runs to 15 residues. J was trimmed by 5 bases and V by 10 bases; bases with no gene match: 11. The CDR3: CASSVSGRLHNEQFF. CDR3 sequence (DNA): TGTGCCAGCTCAGTTAGCGGGAGGCTTCACAATGAGCAGTTCTTC.